These T cell receptor beta chains were read from a single sample in a study of early T cells in non-severe SARS-CoV-2 infection. TCRdb itself ran the 5' RACE reads through MiXCR, one entry per CDR3 protein. The table lists some 71,000 distinct CDR3 sequences, over 10% of them singletons. The source was whole blood, collected at baseline. The receptors derive from an adult who was a healthcare worker with PCR-confirmed SARS-CoV-2 infection or an uninfected control (not recorded which). CDR3s include the opening cysteine and the closing phenylalanine or tryptophan. Fields, in order: V gene, J gene, clone size, D gene, CDR3 protein, CDR3 DNA. A D gene is named only where the DNA matches it firmly. The size of a clone is reported for some rows only, either as once, few or many, or as a class for expanded clones.

V: TRBV7-9; J: TRBJ2-6; size: many; D: TRBD2; CDR3: CASRGPGLAGGSTGANVLTF; DNA: TGTGCCAGCAGGGGACCGGGACTAGCGGGAGGTAGCACTGGGGCCAACGTCCTGACTTTC
V: TRBV19; J: TRBJ2-5; size: few; D: TRBD2; CDR3: CASSISGWEGTQYF; DNA: TGTGCCAGTAGTATATCGGGTTGGGAGGGGACCCAGTACTTC
V: TRBV19; J: TRBJ2-7; size: few; D: -; CDR3: CASSNGVNEQYF; DNA: TGTGCCAGTAGTAATGGGGTAAACGAGCAGTACTTC
V: TRBV29-1; J: TRBJ2-3; size: -; D: TRBD2; CDR3: CSVAGGAGTDTQYF; DNA: TGCAGCGTAGCGGGAGGCGCGGGAACAGATACGCAGTATTTT
V: TRBV5-3; J: TRBJ1-3; size: few; D: -; CDR3: CARSGKHRVLGNTIYF; DNA: TGTGCCAGAAGCGGAAAACACAGGGTCCTTGGAAACACCATATATTTT
V: TRBV11-3; J: TRBJ2-3; size: -; D: TRBD1; CDR3: CASSLLGQATTDTQYF; DNA: TGTGCCAGCAGCCTGCTGGGACAGGCCACCACAGATACGCAGTATTTT
V: TRBV20-1; J: TRBJ2-3; size: many; D: -; CDR3: CSARDSMGTDTQYF; DNA: TGCAGTGCTAGAGATTCTATGGGAACAGATACGCAGTATTTT
V: TRBV6-6; J: TRBJ1-2; size: -; D: TRBD1; CDR3: CASIETGGYYGYTF; DNA: TGTGCCAGCATCGAGACAGGGGGCTACTATGGCTACACCTTC
V: TRBV20-1; J: TRBJ1-5; size: -; D: -; CDR3: CSARDGYNQPQHF; DNA: TGCAGTGCTAGAGACGGCTACAATCAGCCCCAGCATTTT
V: TRBV12-3/TRBV12-4; J: TRBJ1-6; size: few; D: -; CDR3: CASSGTVFSPLHF; DNA: TGTGCCAGCAGCGGGACCGTCTTCTCACCCCTCCACTTT
V: TRBV7-3; J: TRBJ2-3; size: -; D: -; CDR3: CASSLMVGGTDSQYF; DNA: TGTGCCAGCAGCTTAATGGTGGGGGGCACAGATTCGCAGTATTTT
V: TRBV21-1; J: TRBJ2-2; size: -; D: -; CDR3: CASSKGRGDTGELFF; DNA: TGTGCCAGCAGCAAAGGCAGGGGTGACACCGGGGAGCTGTTTTTT
V: TRBV7-3; J: TRBJ1-1; size: -; D: -; CDR3: CASSRGLNTEAFF; DNA: TGTGCCAGCAGCAGGGGATTGAACACTGAAGCTTTCTTT
V: TRBV12-3/TRBV12-4; J: TRBJ2-5; size: medium-sized; D: -; CDR3: CASSFEGSRAGTQYF; DNA: TGTGCCAGCAGTTTTGAAGGGTCGAGGGCTGGGACCCAGTACTTC
V: TRBV30; J: TRBJ2-5; size: few; D: -; CDR3: CAWRPLGTAQYF; DNA: TGTGCCTGGAGACCCCTGGGCACGGCCCAGTACTTC
V: TRBV30; J: TRBJ1-2; size: many; D: -; CDR3: CAWSSRVYGYTF; DNA: TGTGCCTGGAGTTCCAGGGTGTATGGCTACACCTTC
V: TRBV12-3/TRBV12-4; J: TRBJ2-7; size: few; D: TRBD1; CDR3: CASSRSGTVTYEQYF; DNA: TGTGCCAGCAGTCGCTCCGGGACAGTTACCTACGAGCAGTACTTC
V: TRBV19; J: TRBJ1-6; size: -; D: -; CDR3: CASRQDIYSYNSPLHF; DNA: TGTGCCAGTCGACAGGACATTTACTCCTATAATTCACCCCTCCACTTT
V: TRBV29-1; J: TRBJ2-7; size: -; D: -; CDR3: CSVEDSLWGDEQYF; DNA: TGCAGCGTTGAAGATTCTCTGTGGGGGGACGAGCAGTACTTC
V: TRBV6-2/TRBV6-3; J: TRBJ2-1; size: few; D: -; CDR3: CASSQAYEQFF; DNA: TGTGCCAGCAGCCAGGCATATGAGCAGTTCTTC
V: TRBV5-5; J: TRBJ2-1; size: few; D: -; CDR3: CASSLRGGPGNEQFF; DNA: TGTGCCAGCAGCTTGCGAGGCGGACCTGGGAATGAGCAGTTCTTC
V: TRBV10-3; J: TRBJ1-1; size: -; D: -; CDR3: CAISESGYQGVAFF; DNA: TGTGCCATCAGTGAGTCGGGCTACCAGGGTGTAGCTTTCTTT
V: TRBV2; J: TRBJ1-1; size: -; D: -; CDR3: CASSAFSGPTEAFF; DNA: TGTGCCAGCAGCGCATTCTCCGGGCCGACTGAAGCTTTCTTT
V: TRBV7-3; J: TRBJ2-3; size: -; D: -; CDR3: CASSQLVGDTQYF; DNA: TGTGCCAGCAGCCAACTGGTTGGGGATACGCAGTATTTT
V: TRBV18; J: TRBJ2-3; size: -; D: TRBD2; CDR3: CASSPGLELTDTQYF; DNA: TGTGCCAGCTCCCCGGGACTAGAGCTCACAGATACGCAGTATTTT
V: TRBV29-1; J: TRBJ2-5; size: -; D: -; CDR3: CSGYTGAETQYF; DNA: TGCAGCGGGTACACTGGAGCAGAGACCCAGTACTTC